This T cell receptor (beta chain) was recovered during a study of blood T cell repertoires in COVID-19. Study in general: COVID-19 samples from acute and convalescent phases originated in the United States, Italy and Spain. Nucleic acid was either cDNA or gDNA, and it came from T cells, B-cell-depleted T cells, or PBMCs.

In the source study's methods: Scientists estimated how many nucleated cells there were by amplifying reference gene primers. Assay used: immunoSEQ multiplex PCR; TCRdb lists only in-frame clones, some missing. V, J and clone size derive from that table, while D and trimming were established from the DNA sequence. The sample has some 290,000 clones, roughly 87% seen once. From germline, CDR1 is MNHNS and CDR2 SASEGT. V dropped 2 bases and J dropped 3 bases, with 14 bases sitting between them. The CDR3 length is 15 residues. Sequencing was performed on peripheral blood. The clonotype originates from a woman in her 50s who had recovered from COVID-19. The chain carries TRBV6-1 and TRBJ2-7, with D hard to call. The CDR3 is CASSEIPSNLYEQYF. The CDR3 nucleotides read TGTGCCAGCAGTGAAATCCCCAGTAATCTCTACGAGCAGTACTTC.